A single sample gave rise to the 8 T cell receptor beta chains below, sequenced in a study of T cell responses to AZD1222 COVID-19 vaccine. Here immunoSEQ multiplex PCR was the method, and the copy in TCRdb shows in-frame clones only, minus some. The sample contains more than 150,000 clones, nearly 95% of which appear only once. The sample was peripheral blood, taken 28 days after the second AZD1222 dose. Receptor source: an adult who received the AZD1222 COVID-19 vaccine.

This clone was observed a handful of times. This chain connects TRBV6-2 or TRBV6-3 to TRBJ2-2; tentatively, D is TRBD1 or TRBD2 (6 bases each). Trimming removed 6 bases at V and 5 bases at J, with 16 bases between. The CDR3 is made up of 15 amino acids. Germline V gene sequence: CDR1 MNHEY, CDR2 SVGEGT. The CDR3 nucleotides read TGTGCCAGCAGCCACGGGGGCGAGGAGACCGGGGAGCTGTTTTTT. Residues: CASSHGGEETGELFF.

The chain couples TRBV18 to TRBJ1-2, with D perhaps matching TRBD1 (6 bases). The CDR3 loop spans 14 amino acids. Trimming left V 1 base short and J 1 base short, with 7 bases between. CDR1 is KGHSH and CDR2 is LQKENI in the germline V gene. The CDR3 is CASSPRTDNYGYTF. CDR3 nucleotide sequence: TGTGCCAGCTCACCACGGACAGATAACTATGGCTACACCTTC.

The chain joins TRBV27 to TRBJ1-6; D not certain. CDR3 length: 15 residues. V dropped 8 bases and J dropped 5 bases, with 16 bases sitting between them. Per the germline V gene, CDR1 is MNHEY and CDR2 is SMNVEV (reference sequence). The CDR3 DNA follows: TGTGCCAGCCGCGCGTGGGGAGGCAATAATTCACCCCTCCACTTT. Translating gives CASRAWGGNNSPLHF.

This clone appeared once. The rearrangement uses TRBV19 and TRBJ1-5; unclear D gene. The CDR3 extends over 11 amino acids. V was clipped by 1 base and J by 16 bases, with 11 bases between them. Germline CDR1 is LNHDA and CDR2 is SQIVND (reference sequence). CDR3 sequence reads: CASSIGGVLHF. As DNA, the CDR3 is TGTGCCAGTAGTATAGGTGGCGTCCTACATTTT. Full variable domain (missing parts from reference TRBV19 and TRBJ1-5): DGGITQSPKYLFRKEGQNVTLSCEQNLNHDAMYWYRQDPGQGLRLIYYSQIVNDFQKGDIAEGYSVSREKKESFPLTVTSAQKNPTAFYLCASSIGGVLHFGDGTRLSIL.

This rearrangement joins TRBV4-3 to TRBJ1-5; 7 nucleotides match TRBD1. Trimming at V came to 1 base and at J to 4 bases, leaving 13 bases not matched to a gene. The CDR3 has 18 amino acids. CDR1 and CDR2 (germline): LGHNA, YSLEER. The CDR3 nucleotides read TGCGCCAGCAGCCAAGCGTGGGATACAGGGGTAATAAATCAGCCCCAGCATTTT. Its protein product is CASSQAWDTGVINQPQHF.

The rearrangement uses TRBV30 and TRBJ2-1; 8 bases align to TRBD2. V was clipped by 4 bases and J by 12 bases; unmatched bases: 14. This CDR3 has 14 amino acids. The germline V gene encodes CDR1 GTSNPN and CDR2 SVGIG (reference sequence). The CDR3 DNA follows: TGTGCCTGGAACGGAGCGGGAGCTTTTAGAGCGCAGTTCTTC. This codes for CAWNGAGAFRAQFF.

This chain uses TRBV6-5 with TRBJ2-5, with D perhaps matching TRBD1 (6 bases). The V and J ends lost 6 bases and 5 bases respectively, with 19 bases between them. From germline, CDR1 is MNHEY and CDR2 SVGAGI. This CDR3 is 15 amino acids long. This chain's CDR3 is CASRHLTGAGETQYF. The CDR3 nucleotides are TGTGCCAGCAGACACCTGACAGGAGCCGGGGAGACCCAGTACTTC.

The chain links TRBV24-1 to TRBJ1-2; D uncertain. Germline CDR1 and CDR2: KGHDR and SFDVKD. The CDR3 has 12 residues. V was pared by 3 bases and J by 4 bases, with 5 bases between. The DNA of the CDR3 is TGTGCCACCAGTGATACCGCCTATGGCTACACCTTC. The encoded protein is CATSDTAYGYTF.